This T cell receptor beta chain stems from a study of identical twins (dated by TCRdb to 2016 to 2017). Regarding the research as a whole: The study deep-sequenced TCR alpha and beta repertoires from monozygotic twins, unrelated adults of various ages and cord blood to test whether fetal clonotypes persist. Replicate twin experiments were performed at different times using different library preparation protocols to rule out contamination.

Library preparation used 5' RACE. Instrument on record: Illumina HiSeq 2000. Template switching added a universal primer binding site, and the final cDNA carried a unique molecular identifier that allowed TCR cDNA molecules to be counted accurately. Specific primers in the conserved constant-segment region were used to synthesize first-strand cDNA for TCR alpha and beta chains. To control for contamination, each cDNA library was double barcoded with a SMART-Mk sample barcode plus Illumina barcodes. Two successive PCR steps introduced TruSeq adapter sequences along with Illumina sample barcodes. Sequencing of the TCR alpha and beta cDNA libraries was done on the Illumina HiSeq platform using custom primers. Processing in the source paper ran as follows. Unique molecular identifiers were extracted from raw reads with MiGEC, and CDR3 positions were determined with MiXCR. For each individual, recombination models were inferred using an EM algorithm with the repgenHMM and IGoR tools. Shared clonotypes were analyzed with the tcR package in R, and sharing was normalized by the product of cloneset sizes. Out-of-frame nonproductive sequences were analyzed to study raw recombination free of thymic and clonal selection effects. TCRdb reprocessing: public reads trimmed at Q25 with fastp, clones called with MiXCR, in-frame beta chains kept. All rows with the same CDR3 protein become a single entry with the most common DNA and genes. None of the V and J calls come from the authors' own analysis; TCRdb made them. The sample has roughly 540,000 distinct CDR3 sequences on record, roughly a fifth of them singletons. The biggest ten clones account for about 0.91% of the sample.

The research as a whole found: Compared with coincidental sharing between unrelated individuals, out-of-frame TCR alpha sequences shared between twins showed an excess of sequences with low generation probability. A weaker excess of twin sharing was found in beta out-of-frame sequences because the signal-to-noise ratio was lowered by fewer shared sequences. In monozygotic twins, out-of-frame TCR alpha sharing was systematically underestimated by recombination models, although the models agreed with sharing between unrelated individuals. Zero-insertion analyses could be partly confounded by invariant T cells such as MAIT and iNKT, although diverse VJ usage argued against such confounding for most clonotypes. Because the same donors could not be followed over many years, the conclusions relied on cross-sectional statistical analysis. Fewer insertions were carried by abundant cord blood beta clonotypes, a similar but weaker trend appeared in young adult naive repertoires, and no such trend appeared in memory repertoires.

Only a few counts were recorded for this clonotype. Its antigen is not yet known. Base quality data are lacking; no much larger clone is found one base away. From a lookup of the germline V gene, CDR1 and CDR2 are SQVTM and ANQGSEA. The CDR3 runs 12 amino acids, cysteine and phenylalanine included. Just CDR3 DNA is preserved here, 36 bases in frame from base 1. Cut back by 5 bases and 0 bases, the V and J ends lie 7 bases apart. All donors were healthy Caucasians. Three pairs of female monozygotic twins, all aged roughly 18 to 29 years, made up the twin cohort. CD4+ and CD8+ T cell populations were isolated with positive isolation kits from Invitrogen. The same specimen was also included in a second study, on T cells expressing NK-cell markers. As described in the second report: Three sorted T-cell subsets (CD3+CD56+NKG2C+, CD3+CD56+NKG2C- and CD3+CD56-NKG2C+) from roughly eight donors had their TCR beta-chain repertoires profiled. Among the eight sequenced donors, seven were HCMV-seropositive and one was HCMV-seronegative. In several experiments an anti-gammadeltaTCR antibody was added to restrict sorting to alphabetaTCR-expressing T cells. In five to seven donors, the dominant CD3+CD56+NKG2C+ clonotypes were among the top 10 CD8+ clonotypes and accounted for about 1.0-7.5% of CD8+ T cells. Those dominant clonotypes were again the most abundant among CD3+CD56-NKG2C+ cells in a handful of donors, at roughly 25-60.1%. It remained unclear whether the expanded NKG2C-expressing T cell clones were specific for HCMV antigens. The study sequenced eight donors, all healthy volunteers chosen at random: three men and five women. A commercial ELISA kit detecting HCMV-specific IgG in serum was used to determine HCMV serostatus. MIGEC was used to demultiplex reads and group the reads by UMI, and MiTCR was used to assemble and quantify clonotypes. To exclude erroneous sequences, any TCR cDNA sequence not supported by at least two reads was discarded. The tcR package was used for downstream repertoire analysis, with clonotypes matched between fractions based on CDR3 nucleotide sequence plus V segment. Antigen specificity was annotated against VDJdb with VDJmatch, allowing one amino acid substitution in CDR3.

The sequence is built from TRBV29-1 and TRBJ2-5; TRBD1 might be the D gene, on 5 matching bases. This clonotype originated in a woman aged 18 to 35 in good health. The source material was CD4+ T cells sorted from blood. The sequence in DNA is TGCAGCGTTAGACAGTACCAAGAGACCCAGTACTTC. The encoded protein is CSVRQYQETQYF.